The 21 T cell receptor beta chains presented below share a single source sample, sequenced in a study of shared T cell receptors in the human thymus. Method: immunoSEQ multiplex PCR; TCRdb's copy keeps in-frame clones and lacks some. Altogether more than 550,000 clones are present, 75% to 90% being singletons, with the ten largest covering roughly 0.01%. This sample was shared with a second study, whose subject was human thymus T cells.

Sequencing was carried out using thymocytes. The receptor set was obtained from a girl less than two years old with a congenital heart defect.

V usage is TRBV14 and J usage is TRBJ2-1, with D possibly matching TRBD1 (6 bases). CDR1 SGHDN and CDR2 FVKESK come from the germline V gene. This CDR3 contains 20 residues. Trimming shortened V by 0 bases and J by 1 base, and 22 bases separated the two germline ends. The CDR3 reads CASSQEGQQGSFVSYNEQFF. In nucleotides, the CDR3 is TGTGCCAGCAGCCAAGAGGGCCAACAGGGATCATTTGTATCCTACAATGAGCAGTTCTTC. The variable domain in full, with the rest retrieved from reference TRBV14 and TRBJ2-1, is EAGVTQFPSHSVIEKGQTVTLRCDPISGHDNLYWYRRVMGKEIKFLLHFVKESKQDESGMPNNRFLAERTGGTYSTLKVQPAELEDSGVYFCASSQEGQQGSFVSYNEQFFGPGTRLTVL.

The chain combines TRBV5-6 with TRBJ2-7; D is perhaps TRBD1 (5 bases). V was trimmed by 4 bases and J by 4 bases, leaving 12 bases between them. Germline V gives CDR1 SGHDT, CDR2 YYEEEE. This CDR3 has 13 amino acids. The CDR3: CASSRQTEYEQYF. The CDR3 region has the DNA TGTGCCAGCAGCCGTCAGACAGAATACGAGCAGTACTTC.

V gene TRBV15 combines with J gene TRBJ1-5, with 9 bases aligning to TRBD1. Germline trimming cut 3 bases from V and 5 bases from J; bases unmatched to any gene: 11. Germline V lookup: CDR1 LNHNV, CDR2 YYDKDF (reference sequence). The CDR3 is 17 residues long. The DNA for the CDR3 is TGTGCCACCAGCAGCACCCGGGACAGGGAAAAGGATCAGCCCCAGCATTTT. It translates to CATSSTRDREKDQPQHF.

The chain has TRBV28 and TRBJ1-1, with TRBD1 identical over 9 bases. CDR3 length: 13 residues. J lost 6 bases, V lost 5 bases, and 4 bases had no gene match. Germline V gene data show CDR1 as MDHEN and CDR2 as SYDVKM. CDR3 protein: CASSPTGGAEAFF. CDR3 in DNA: TGTGCCAGCAGTCCCACAGGGGGCGCTGAAGCTTTCTTT.

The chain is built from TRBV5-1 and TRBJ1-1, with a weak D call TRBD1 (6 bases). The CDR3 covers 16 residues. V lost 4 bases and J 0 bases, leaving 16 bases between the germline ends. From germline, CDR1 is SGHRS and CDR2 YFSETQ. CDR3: CASSTPDRILNTEAFF. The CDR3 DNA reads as TGCGCCAGCAGCACCCCGGACAGAATTTTGAACACTGAAGCTTTCTTT.

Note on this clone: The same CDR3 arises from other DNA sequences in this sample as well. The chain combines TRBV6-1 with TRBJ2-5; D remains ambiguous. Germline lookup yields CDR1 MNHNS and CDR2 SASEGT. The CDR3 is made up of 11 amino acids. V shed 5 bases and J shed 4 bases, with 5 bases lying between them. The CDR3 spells CASSLRETQYF. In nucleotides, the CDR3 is TGTGCCAGCAGTCTACGAGAGACCCAGTACTTC.

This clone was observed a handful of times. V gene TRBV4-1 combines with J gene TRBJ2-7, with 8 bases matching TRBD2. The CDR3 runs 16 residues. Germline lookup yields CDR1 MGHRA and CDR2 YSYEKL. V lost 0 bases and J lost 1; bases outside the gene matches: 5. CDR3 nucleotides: TGCGCCAGCAGCCAAGAAAGCGGGGGTTTGTCCTACGAGCAGTACTTC. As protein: CASSQESGGLSYEQYF.

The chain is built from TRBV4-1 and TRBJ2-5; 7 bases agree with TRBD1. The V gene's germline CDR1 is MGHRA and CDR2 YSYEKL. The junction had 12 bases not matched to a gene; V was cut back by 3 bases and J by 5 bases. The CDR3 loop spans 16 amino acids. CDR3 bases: TGCGCCAGCAGCCACCGAGACAGGGTCTGGCAGGAGACCCAGTACTTC. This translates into CASSHRDRVWQETQYF.

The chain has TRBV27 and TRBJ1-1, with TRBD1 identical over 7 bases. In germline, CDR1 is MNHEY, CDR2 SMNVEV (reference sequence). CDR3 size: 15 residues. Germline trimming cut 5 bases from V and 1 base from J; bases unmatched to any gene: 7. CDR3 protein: CASSIDRVTNTEAFF. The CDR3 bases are TGTGCCAGCAGTATAGACAGGGTGACGAACACTGAAGCTTTCTTT.

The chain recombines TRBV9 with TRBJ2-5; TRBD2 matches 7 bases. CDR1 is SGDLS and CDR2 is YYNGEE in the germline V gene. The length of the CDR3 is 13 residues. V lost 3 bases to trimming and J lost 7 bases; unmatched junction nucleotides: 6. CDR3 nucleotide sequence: TGTGCCAGCAGCGGGAGCGGGGTGGGGACCCAGTACTTC. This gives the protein CASSGSGVGTQYF.

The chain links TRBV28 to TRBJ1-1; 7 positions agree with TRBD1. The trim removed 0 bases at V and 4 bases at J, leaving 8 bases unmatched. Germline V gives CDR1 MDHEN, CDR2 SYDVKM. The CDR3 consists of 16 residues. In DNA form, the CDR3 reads TGTGCCAGCAGTTTATGGGGAGAGGGGGCGAGCACTGAAGCTTTCTTT. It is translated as CASSLWGEGASTEAFF.

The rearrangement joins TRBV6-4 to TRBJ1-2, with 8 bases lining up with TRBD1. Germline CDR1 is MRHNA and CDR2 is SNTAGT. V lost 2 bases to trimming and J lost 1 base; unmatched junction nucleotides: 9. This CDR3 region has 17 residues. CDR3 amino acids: CASSDGGQEGDNYGYTF. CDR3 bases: TGTGCCAGCAGTGACGGGGGACAGGAAGGCGATAACTATGGCTACACCTTC.

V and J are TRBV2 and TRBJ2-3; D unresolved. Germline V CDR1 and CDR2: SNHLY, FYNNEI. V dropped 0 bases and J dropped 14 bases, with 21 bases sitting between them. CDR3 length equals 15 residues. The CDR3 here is CASSEARWADDETYF. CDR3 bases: TGTGCCAGCAGTGAAGCGCGATGGGCAGATGACGAAACGTATTTT.

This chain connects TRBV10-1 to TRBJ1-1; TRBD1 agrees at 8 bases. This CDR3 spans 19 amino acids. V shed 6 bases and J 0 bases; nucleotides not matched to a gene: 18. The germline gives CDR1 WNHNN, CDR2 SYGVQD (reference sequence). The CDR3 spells CASRPTGELSSQMNTEAFF. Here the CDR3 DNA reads TGCGCCAGCAGGCCGACAGGGGAATTGTCAAGCCAAATGAACACTGAAGCTTTCTTT.

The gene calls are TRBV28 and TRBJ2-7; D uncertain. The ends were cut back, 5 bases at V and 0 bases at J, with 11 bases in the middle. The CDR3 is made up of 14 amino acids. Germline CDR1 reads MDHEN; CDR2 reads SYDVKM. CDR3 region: CASSPVTDSYEQYF. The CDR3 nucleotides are TGTGCCAGCAGTCCTGTTACAGACTCCTACGAGCAGTACTTC.

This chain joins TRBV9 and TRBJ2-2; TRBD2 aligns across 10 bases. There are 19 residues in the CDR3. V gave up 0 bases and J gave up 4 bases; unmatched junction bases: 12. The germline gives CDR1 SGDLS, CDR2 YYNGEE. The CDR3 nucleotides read TGTGCCAGCAGCGTAGTCCCAGCGGGGGGGCGTATGGGCACCGGGGAGCTGTTTTTT. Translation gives CASSVVPAGGRMGTGELFF.

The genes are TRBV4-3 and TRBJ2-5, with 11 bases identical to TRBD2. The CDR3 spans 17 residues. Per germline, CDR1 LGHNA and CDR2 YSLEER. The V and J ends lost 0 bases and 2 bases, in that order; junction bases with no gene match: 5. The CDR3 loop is CASSQELAGVKQETQYF. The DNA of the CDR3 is TGCGCCAGCAGCCAAGAACTAGCGGGGGTGAAGCAAGAGACCCAGTACTTC.

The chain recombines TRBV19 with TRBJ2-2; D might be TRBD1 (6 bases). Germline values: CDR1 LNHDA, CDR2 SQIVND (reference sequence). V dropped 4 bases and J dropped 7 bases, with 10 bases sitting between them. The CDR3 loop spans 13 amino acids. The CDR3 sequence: CASSTQGHGELFF. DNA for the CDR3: TGTGCCAGTAGTACCCAGGGGCACGGGGAGCTGTTTTTT.

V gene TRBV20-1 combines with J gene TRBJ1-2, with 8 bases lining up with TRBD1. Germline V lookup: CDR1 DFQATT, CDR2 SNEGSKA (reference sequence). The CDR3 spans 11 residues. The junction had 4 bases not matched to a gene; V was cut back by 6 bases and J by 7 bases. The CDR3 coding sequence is TGCAGTGCGGAAACAGGGGGTGGCTACACCTTC. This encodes CSAETGGGYTF.

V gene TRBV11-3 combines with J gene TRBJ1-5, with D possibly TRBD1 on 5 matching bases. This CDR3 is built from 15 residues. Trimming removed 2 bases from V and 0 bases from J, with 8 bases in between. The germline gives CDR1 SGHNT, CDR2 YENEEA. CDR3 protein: CASSLPGYSNQPQHF. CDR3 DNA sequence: TGTGCCAGCAGCTTACCAGGGTATAGCAATCAGCCCCAGCATTTT.

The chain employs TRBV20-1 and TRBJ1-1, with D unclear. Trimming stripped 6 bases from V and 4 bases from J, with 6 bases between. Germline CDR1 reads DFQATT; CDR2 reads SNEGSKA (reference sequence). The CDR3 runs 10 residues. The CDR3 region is CSATATEAFF. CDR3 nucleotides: TGCAGTGCCACAGCCACTGAAGCTTTCTTT.